The following is a T cell receptor beta chain sequence with its context. The sample belongs to a study of OX40 agonist ivuxolimab in advanced cancers. TCRdb keeps only in-frame clones here, not all; method: immunoSEQ multiplex PCR. Of tens of thousands of clones listed, 75% to 95% are singletons. V was clipped by 3 bases and J by 0 bases, with 9 bases between them. Per the germline V gene, CDR1 is LNHDA and CDR2 is SQIVND (reference sequence). The CDR3 totals 15 residues. This rearrangement joins TRBV19 to TRBJ2-1, with D unclear. This receptor was identified in an adult with an advanced solid tumor such as melanoma, head and neck, liver or kidney cancer. Sequencing used CD4+ or CD8+ T cells sorted from blood, obtained in a trial of the OX40 agonist ivuxolimab. The CDR3 here is CASSIITGSYNEQFF. In DNA form, the CDR3 reads TGTGCCAGTAGTATTATAACGGGCTCCTACAATGAGCAGTTCTTC.